This T cell receptor (beta chain) was captured in a study of T-cell reconstitution after alpha-beta-depleted transplantation in children. Study outcomes and limitations: Surviving recipient T cells and intrathymic progenitors accounted for some patients' high TCRbeta diversity at day 60.

Unique molecular identifiers tagged the TCRbeta library. TCRdb re-analysed the PCR reads in MiXCR, keeping a single row per CDR3 protein. The sample includes about 540,000 distinct CDR3 sequences, over 25% of them seen just once. At least ten counts were recorded for this clonotype. Its antigen is currently unknown. Its ends do not fully match the called genes, so a read error is possible. Germline-derived CDR1 and CDR2 are SGHRS and YFSETQ. The CDR3 contains 13 residues. The J gene is TRBJ2-7, the V gene TRBV5-1, with 9 nucleotides matching TRBD1. The sequenced sample was PBMCs, obtained before TCRalphabeta/CD19-depleted stem cell transplant. The receptor was isolated from a boy in the first two years of life with Wiskott-Aldrich syndrome, due to receive a stem cell transplant. CDR3 residues: CASSLTGGYEQYF. CDR3 nucleotide sequence: TGTGCCAGCAGTTTGACAGGGGGCTACGAGCAGTACTTC.